The rows below give T cell receptor beta chains drawn from one sample of a study of metastatic and nonmetastatic thyroid tumors. TCRdb reassembled clones from the PCR reads with MiXCR. The sample includes around 30,000 clones, 13% of them seen just once. What was sequenced was blood. Source of these receptors: a female donor with papillary thyroid cancer or a benign thyroid nodule (not recorded which). Some clones in this sample may be carry-over from other donors' samples. CDR3s include the opening cysteine and the closing phenylalanine or tryptophan. The D gene is left open where the match is weak. The size entry is marked missing in some rows and otherwise reads once, few, many or a size class.

d_gene,j_gene,abundance,v_gene,CDR3aa,CDR3nt
NA,TRBJ1-1,many,TRBV7-6,CASSREIGGTEAFF,TGTGCCAGCAGCCGAGAAATAGGAGGCACTGAAGCTTTCTTT
NA,TRBJ2-7,many,TRBV30,CAWSQRGRARSSYEQYF,TGTGCCTGGAGTCAAAGGGGGAGGGCCCGGAGCTCCTACGAGCAGTACTTC
NA,TRBJ1-4,many,TRBV19,CASRGNSREKLFF,TGTGCCAGCCGAGGGAATTCTCGTGAAAAACTGTTTTTT
NA,TRBJ2-5,many,TRBV6-1,CASISGYKMTGETQYF,TGTGCCAGCATTAGCGGTTACAAAATGACGGGAGAGACCCAGTACTTC
NA,TRBJ1-5,many,TRBV19,CASSIGSQPQHF,TGTGCCAGTAGTATAGGAAGTCAGCCCCAGCATTTT
TRBD1,TRBJ1-5,many,TRBV18,CASSPNQPGQTEPQHF,TGTGCCAGCTCGCCAAACCAGCCGGGACAGACTGAGCCCCAGCATTTT
NA,TRBJ1-1,many,TRBV6-1,CASSGDVEAFF,TGTGCCAGCAGTGGAGATGTTGAAGCTTTCTTT
NA,TRBJ2-5,many,TRBV5-5,CASSFGQQETQYF,TGTGCCAGCAGCTTCGGCCAACAAGAGACCCAGTACTTC
NA,TRBJ2-1,many,TRBV9,CASSVARSGTYNEQFF,TGTGCCAGCAGCGTAGCTAGGAGCGGAACCTACAATGAGCAGTTCTTC
TRBD2,TRBJ2-3,NA,TRBV5-4,CASSLRVGGTGDTQYF,TGTGCCAGCAGCTTGAGAGTGGGGGGGACGGGTGATACGCAGTATTTT
NA,TRBJ2-1,many,TRBV6-5,CASSYRGYNEQFF,TGTGCCAGCAGTTATCGGGGCTACAATGAGCAGTTCTTC
NA,TRBJ2-5,many,TRBV5-1,CASSLTGLSQETQYF,TGCGCCAGCAGCTTAACAGGGCTATCACAGGAGACCCAGTACTTC
NA,TRBJ2-6,once,TRBV20-1,CSARVRRSPRAANVLTF,TGCAGTGCTAGAGTACGAAGGAGCCCCCGGGCGGCCAACGTCCTGACTTTC
NA,TRBJ2-3,many,TRBV10-3,CAISSPTGAVDTQYF,TGTGCCATCAGTAGCCCCACCGGGGCCGTCGATACGCAGTATTTT
NA,TRBJ1-1,many,TRBV29-1,CSVVNRALVNTEAFF,TGCAGCGTTGTCAACAGGGCTTTAGTGAACACTGAAGCTTTCTTT
TRBD1,TRBJ1-3,few,TRBV6-4,CASSVGQGTGAIYF,TGTGCCAGCAGTGTTGGACAGGGGACCGGGGCCATATATTTT
TRBD1,TRBJ1-2,NA,TRBV6-2/TRBV6-3,CASSYPVTGAIYCYTF,TGTGCCAGCAGTTACCCAGTGACAGGGGCTATATATTGCTACACCTTC
NA,TRBJ2-7,many,TRBV12-3/TRBV12-4,CASSFDQTYEQYF,TGTGCCAGCAGTTTTGACCAAACCTACGAGCAGTACTTC
NA,TRBJ1-4,many,TRBV7-9,CASSLARQGLEKLFF,TGTGCCAGCAGCTTAGCCCGTCAGGGATTGGAAAAACTGTTTTTT
NA,TRBJ2-7,many,TRBV6-2/TRBV6-3,CASSYSGPSYEQYF,TGTGCCAGCAGTTACTCCGGACCATCCTACGAGCAGTACTTC
NA,TRBJ2-2,many,TRBV7-3,CASSWMGGELFF,TGTGCCAGCAGCTGGATGGGGGGGGAGCTGTTTTTT